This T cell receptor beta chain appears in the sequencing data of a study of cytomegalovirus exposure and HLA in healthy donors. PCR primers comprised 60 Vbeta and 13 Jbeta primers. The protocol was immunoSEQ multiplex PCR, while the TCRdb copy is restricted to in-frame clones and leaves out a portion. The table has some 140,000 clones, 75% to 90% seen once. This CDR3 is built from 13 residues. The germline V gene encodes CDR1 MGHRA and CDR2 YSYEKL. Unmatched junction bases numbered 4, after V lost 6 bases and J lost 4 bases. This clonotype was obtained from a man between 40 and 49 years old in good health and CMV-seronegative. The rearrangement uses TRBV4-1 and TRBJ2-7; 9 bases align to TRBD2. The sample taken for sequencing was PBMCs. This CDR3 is CASSSGGQYEQYF. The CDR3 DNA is TGCGCCAGCAGTAGCGGGGGCCAATACGAGCAGTACTTC.